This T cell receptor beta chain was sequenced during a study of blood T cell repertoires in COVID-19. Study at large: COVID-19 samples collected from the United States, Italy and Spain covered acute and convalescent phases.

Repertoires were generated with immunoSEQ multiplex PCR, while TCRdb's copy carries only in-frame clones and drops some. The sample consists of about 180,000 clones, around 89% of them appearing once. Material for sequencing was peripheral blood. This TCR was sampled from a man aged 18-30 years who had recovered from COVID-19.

CDR3 sequence (DNA): TGTGCCAGCAGTTTTGGGGGCGGGAGTTTAGATGAGCAGTTCTTC. Its protein is CASSFGGGSLDEQFF. The genes are TRBV28 and TRBJ2-1, with D possibly matching TRBD2 (7 bases). The germline gives CDR1 MDHEN, CDR2 SYDVKM. The V gene lost 3 bases and the J gene lost 8 bases, with 17 bases spanning the gap. The CDR3 runs 15 residues.